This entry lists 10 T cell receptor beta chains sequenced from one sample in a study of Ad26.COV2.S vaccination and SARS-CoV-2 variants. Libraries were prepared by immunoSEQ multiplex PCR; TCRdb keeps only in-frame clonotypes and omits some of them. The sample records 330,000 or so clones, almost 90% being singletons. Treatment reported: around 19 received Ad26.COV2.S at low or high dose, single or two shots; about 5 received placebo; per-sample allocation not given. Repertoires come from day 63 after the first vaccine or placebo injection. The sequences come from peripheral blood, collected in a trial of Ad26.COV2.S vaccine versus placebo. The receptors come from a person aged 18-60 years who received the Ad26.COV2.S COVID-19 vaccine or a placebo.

The CDR3 region is CASSLARGQGADSNQPQHF. CDR3 coding DNA: TGCGCCAGCAGCTTGGCCCGGGGACAGGGGGCCGATAGCAATCAGCCCCAGCATTTT. The genes are TRBV5-1 and TRBJ1-5; 12 nucleotides align to TRBD1. The germline V gene encodes CDR1 SGHRS and CDR2 YFSETQ. The junction had 7 bases not matched to a gene; V was cut back by 0 bases and J by 0 bases. The CDR3 consists of 19 residues.

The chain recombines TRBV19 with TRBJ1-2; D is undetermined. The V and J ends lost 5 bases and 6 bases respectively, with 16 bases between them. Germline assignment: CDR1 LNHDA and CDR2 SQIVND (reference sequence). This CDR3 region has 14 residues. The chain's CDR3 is CASSPQPSPNGYTF. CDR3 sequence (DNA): TGTGCCAGTAGTCCTCAACCCTCCCCCAATGGCTACACCTTC.

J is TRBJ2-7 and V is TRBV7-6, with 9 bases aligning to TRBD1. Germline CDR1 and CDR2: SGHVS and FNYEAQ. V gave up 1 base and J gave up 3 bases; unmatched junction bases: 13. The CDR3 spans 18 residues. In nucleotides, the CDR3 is TGTGCCAGCAGCTTAGAAGAGACAGGGGGATGGCCATTCTACGAGCAGTACGTC. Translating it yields CASSLEETGGWPFYEQYV.

The CDR3 bases are TGCGCCAGCAGCCAAGGGACAGGGCTAGGCTACACCTTC. The encoded protein is CASSQGTGLGYTF. This chain links TRBV4-3 with TRBJ1-2, with 8 bases matching TRBD1. V gave up 1 base and J gave up 8 bases; unmatched junction bases: 3. The CDR3 is made up of 13 amino acids. Germline CDR1 LGHNA, CDR2 YSLEER.

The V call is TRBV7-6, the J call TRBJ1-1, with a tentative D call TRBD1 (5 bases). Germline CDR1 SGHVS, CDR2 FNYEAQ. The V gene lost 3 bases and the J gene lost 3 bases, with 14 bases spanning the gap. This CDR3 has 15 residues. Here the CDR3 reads CASSFGRGGYTEAFF. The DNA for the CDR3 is TGTGCCAGCAGCTTTGGCCGGGGGGGGTACACTGAAGCTTTCTTT.

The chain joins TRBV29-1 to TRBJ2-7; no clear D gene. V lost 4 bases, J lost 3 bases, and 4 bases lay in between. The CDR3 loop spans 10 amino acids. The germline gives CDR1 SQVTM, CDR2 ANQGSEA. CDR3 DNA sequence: TGCAGCGTTGCCGGCTACGAGCAGTACTTC. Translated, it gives CSVAGYEQYF.

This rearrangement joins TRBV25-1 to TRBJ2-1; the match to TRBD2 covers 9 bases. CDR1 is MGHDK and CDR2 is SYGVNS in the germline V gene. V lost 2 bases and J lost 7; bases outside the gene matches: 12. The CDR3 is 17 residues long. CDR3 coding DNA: TGTGCCAGCAGTGAAACCGGGGGGGTAGCGGGAGCTAATGAGCAGTTCTTC. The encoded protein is CASSETGGVAGANEQFF. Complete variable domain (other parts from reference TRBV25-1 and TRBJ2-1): EADIYQTPRYLVIGTGKKITLECSQTMGHDKMYWYQQDPGMELHLIHYSYGVNSTEKGDLSSESTVSRIRTEHFPLTLESARPSHTSQYLCASSETGGVAGANEQFFGPGTRLTVL.

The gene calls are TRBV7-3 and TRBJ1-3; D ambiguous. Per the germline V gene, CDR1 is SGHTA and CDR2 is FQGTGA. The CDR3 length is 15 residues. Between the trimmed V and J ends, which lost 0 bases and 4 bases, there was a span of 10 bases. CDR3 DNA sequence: TGTGCCAGCAGCTTAACAGGGTCGGCAGGAAACACCATATATTTT. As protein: CASSLTGSAGNTIYF.

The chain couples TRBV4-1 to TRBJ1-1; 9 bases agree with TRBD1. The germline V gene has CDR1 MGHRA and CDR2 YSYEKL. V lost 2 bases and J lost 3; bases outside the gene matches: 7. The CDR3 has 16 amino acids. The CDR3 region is CASSQILQGADTEAFF. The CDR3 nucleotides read TGCGCCAGCAGCCAAATTCTACAGGGGGCCGACACTGAAGCTTTCTTT.

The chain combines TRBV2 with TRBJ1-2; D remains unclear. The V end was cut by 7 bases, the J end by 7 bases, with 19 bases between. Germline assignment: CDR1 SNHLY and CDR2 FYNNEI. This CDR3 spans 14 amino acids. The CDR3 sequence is CASMNLVTLGGYTF. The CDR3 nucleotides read TGTGCCAGCATGAACTTGGTCACACTTGGTGGCTACACCTTC.